What follows are 8 T cell receptor beta chains derived from one specimen sequenced in a study of OX40 agonist ivuxolimab in advanced cancers. Generated by immunoSEQ multiplex PCR, the TCRdb table keeps only in-frame clones and is missing some. The sample includes about 45,000 clones, approximately 91% of them seen just once. The sequencing used CD4+ or CD8+ T cells sorted from blood, collected in a trial of the OX40 agonist ivuxolimab. Receptors originate from an adult with an advanced solid tumor such as melanoma, head and neck, liver or kidney cancer.

V usage is TRBV6-4 and J usage is TRBJ2-7; 8 bases match TRBD2. The CDR3 is 14 amino acids. Trimming took 10 bases from V and 0 from J; bases not matched to a gene: 8. CDR1 is MRHNA, CDR2 SNTAGT, per germline. The chain's CDR3 is CATPLGGASYEQYF. CDR3 nucleotides: TGTGCCACACCACTCGGGGGGGCCTCCTACGAGCAGTACTTC.

The rearrangement uses TRBV6-5 and TRBJ1-5; no firm D call. The CDR3 loop spans 15 amino acids. Germline-derived CDR1 and CDR2 are MNHEY and SVGAGI. Trimming stripped 0 bases from V and 4 bases from J, with 10 bases between. The CDR3 region has the DNA TGTGCCAGCAGTTACTCGGGGTCAGAGAATCAGCCCCAGCATTTT. Translation: CASSYSGSENQPQHF.

This chain links TRBV5-1 with TRBJ1-1, with D unclear. Trimming pared 7 bases from V and 2 bases from J, leaving 12 bases between. The germline V gene encodes CDR1 SGHRS and CDR2 YFSETQ. The CDR3 sequence is 13 residues long. The CDR3 DNA sequence: TGCGCCAGCCCCCACGGACCCAACACTGAAGCTTTCTTT. Translation: CASPHGPNTEAFF.

V is TRBV27 and J is TRBJ2-7, with TRBD2 as a possible D gene (5 bases). This CDR3 has 14 residues. Trimming stripped 4 bases from V and 4 bases from J, with 14 bases between. From germline, CDR1 is MNHEY and CDR2 SMNVEV (reference sequence). For the CDR3, the DNA is TGTGCCAGCAGTTGGACCGGGATGGGGTACGAGCAGTACTTC. It is translated as CASSWTGMGYEQYF.

The chain couples TRBV6-5 to TRBJ2-3, with no clear D. CDR1 is MNHEY, CDR2 SVGAGI, per germline. V was clipped by 2 bases and J by 0 bases, with 9 bases between them. CDR3 length equals 15 residues. The DNA for the CDR3 is TGTGCCAGCAGTTACGCTCTCGCTAGCACAGATACGCAGTATTTT. It is translated as CASSYALASTDTQYF.

As to this clone: Within the sample, other DNA sequences also encode this same CDR3. The chain employs TRBV18 and TRBJ1-5; no definite D call. CDR1 and CDR2 (germline): KGHSH, LQKENI. The CDR3 loop spans 13 amino acids. V was pared by 0 bases and J by 2 bases, with 2 bases between. The CDR3 loop reads CASSPPGNQPQHF. In DNA form, the CDR3 reads TGTGCCAGCTCACCACCGGGCAATCAGCCCCAGCATTTT.

CDR3 sequence: CASSSRDRGTDTQYF. The CDR3 bases are TGTGCCAGCAGTTCCCGGGACAGGGGCACAGATACGCAGTATTTT. The rearrangement uses TRBV27 and TRBJ2-3; 9 nucleotides align to TRBD1. The CDR3 consists of 15 residues. Germline CDR1 and CDR2: MNHEY and SMNVEV (reference sequence). With 4 bases clipped from V and 1 base from J, the junction kept 3 bases outside the gene matches.

The chain combines TRBV7-3 with TRBJ2-1; TRBD2 aligns across 9 bases. This CDR3 spans 15 amino acids. V dropped 4 bases and J dropped 8; count of bases not matched to a gene: 9. Germline V gives CDR1 SGHTA, CDR2 FQGTGA. CDR3 bases: TGTGCCAGCAGCTGGACCGGGACTAGCCTCGATGAGCAGTTCTTC. It specifies CASSWTGTSLDEQFF.